A selection of T cell receptor beta chains follows, all from one sample in a study of cytomegalovirus exposure and HLA in healthy donors. Libraries were prepared by immunoSEQ multiplex PCR; TCRdb keeps only in-frame clonotypes and omits some of them. The sample contains roughly 68,000 clones, over 95% of which appear only once. The sample comprised PBMCs. The receptors were gathered from a man between 18 and 35 years old in good health and CMV-seronegative. Both conserved end residues are part of each CDR3. A D gene is named only where the DNA matches it firmly. Clone size, where shown, is once, few, many, or a class for clones that have expanded.

d_gene: .; abundance: .; j_gene: TRBJ2-4; v_gene: TRBV21-1; CDR3aa: CASSKVTEQTLAKNIQYF; CDR3nt: TGTGCCAGCAGCAAAGTAACAGAACAGACCCTAGCCAAAAACATTCAGTACTTC
d_gene: .; abundance: .; j_gene: TRBJ1-5; v_gene: TRBV28; CDR3aa: CASSFLRNNQPQHF; CDR3nt: TGTGCCAGCAGTTTCTTGAGGAACAATCAGCCCCAGCATTTT
d_gene: TRBD1; abundance: .; j_gene: TRBJ2-1; v_gene: TRBV2; CDR3aa: CASSFDRGNNEQFF; CDR3nt: TGTGCCAGCAGCTTCGACAGGGGGAATAATGAGCAGTTCTTC
d_gene: .; abundance: once; j_gene: TRBJ2-7; v_gene: TRBV4-1; CDR3aa: CASSHQTGYEQYF; CDR3nt: TGCGCCAGCAGCCATCAAACAGGTTACGAGCAGTACTTC
d_gene: TRBD1; abundance: .; j_gene: TRBJ1-5; v_gene: TRBV27; CDR3aa: CASSSSGTGFRGNQPQHF; CDR3nt: TGTGCCAGCAGTTCGTCCGGGACAGGATTTAGAGGCAATCAGCCCCAGCATTTT
d_gene: .; abundance: .; j_gene: TRBJ1-1; v_gene: TRBV28; CDR3aa: CASSFGREVLTFF; CDR3nt: TGTGCCAGCAGTTTCGGCCGGGAAGTCTTGACTTTCTTT
d_gene: TRBD1; abundance: .; j_gene: TRBJ2-1; v_gene: TRBV27; CDR3aa: CASSPGQGIYNEQFF; CDR3nt: TGTGCCAGCAGTCCGGGACAGGGGATATACAATGAGCAGTTCTTC
d_gene: .; abundance: .; j_gene: TRBJ1-2; v_gene: TRBV6-1; CDR3aa: CASRRASGTTGYTF; CDR3nt: TGTGCCAGCAGGCGAGCTTCGGGGACAACTGGCTACACCTTC
d_gene: .; abundance: .; j_gene: TRBJ2-1; v_gene: TRBV19; CDR3aa: CATARGGANEQFF; CDR3nt: TGTGCCACCGCAAGGGGGGGGGCCAATGAGCAGTTCTTC
d_gene: TRBD1; abundance: .; j_gene: TRBJ2-5; v_gene: TRBV6-6; CDR3aa: CASSKGDRGGGETQYF; CDR3nt: TGTGCCAGCAGTAAGGGGGACAGGGGAGGAGGTGAGACCCAGTACTTC
d_gene: .; abundance: .; j_gene: TRBJ2-4; v_gene: TRBV27; CDR3aa: CASSLSWGAGNIQYF; CDR3nt: TGTGCCAGCAGTTTAAGTTGGGGCGCAGGAAACATTCAGTACTTC
d_gene: .; abundance: .; j_gene: TRBJ1-3; v_gene: TRBV6-1; CDR3aa: CASILQGVVNTIYF; CDR3nt: TGTGCCAGCATTCTACAGGGCGTTGTAAACACCATATATTTT